A selection of T cell receptor beta chains follows, all from one sample in a study of a mutant IDH1 vaccine in newly diagnosed glioma. Assay: immunoSEQ multiplex PCR; the TCRdb copy retains only in-frame clones and omits some. This sample has some 70,000 clones, with 79% found just once. Material: PBMCs, obtained from a glioma patient treated with radiotherapy, temozolomide or both. Every receptor here comes from a man aged 50 to 60 with glioma. Each CDR3 is given with its conserved first and last residue. D genes are given only for firm matches. The size of a clone is reported for some rows only, either as once, few or many, or as a class for expanded clones.

TRBD1	TRBV30	TRBJ1-5	few	TGTGCCTGGAGCCAACAGGGGGAGGTTCAGCCCCAGCATTTT	CAWSQQGEVQPQHF
TRBD2	TRBV19	TRBJ2-1	-	TGTGCCAGTAGTATGGGCGGGGGGGTACGATCGCGGGAGCAGTTCTTC	CASSMGGGVRSREQFF
TRBD1	TRBV6-7	TRBJ1-4	-	TGTGCCAGCAGTTACCCAGGACAGGCAATAAGGGGTGAAAAACTGTTTTTT	CASSYPGQAIRGEKLFF
-	TRBV30	TRBJ1-2	-	TGTGCCTGGAGTGTACTTAAGGCTAACTATGGCTACACCTTC	CAWSVLKANYGYTF
-	TRBV6-7	TRBJ2-6	-	TGTGCCAGCCTTTACGTCCTGACTTTC	CASLYVLTF
-	TRBV27	TRBJ1-2	-	TGTGCCAGCAGTCCAGATCTGAGGGGTGTTAACTATGGCTACACCTTC	CASSPDLRGVNYGYTF
-	TRBV9	TRBJ2-1	-	TGTGCCAGCAGCGTAGGACCTTACAATGAGCAGTTCTTC	CASSVGPYNEQFF
-	TRBV15	TRBJ1-5	-	TGTGCCACCAGCAGGAGGGAGTCGTTGGGCAATCAGCCCCAGCATTTT	CATSRRESLGNQPQHF
-	TRBV5-6	TRBJ2-7	once	TGTGCCAGCAGCTTGGGGCAGTTCGCCAACGAGCAGTACTTC	CASSLGQFANEQYF
TRBD1	TRBV9	TRBJ1-1	few	TGTGCCAGCAGCGCATTAGGGACAGGGGGATCGGGCACTGAAGCTTTCTTT	CASSALGTGGSGTEAFF
TRBD1	TRBV4-1	TRBJ1-1	once	TGCGCCAGCAGCCAACGACTCCGGGACAGGGGACGTGACACTGAAGCTTTCTTT	CASSQRLRDRGRDTEAFF
-	TRBV5-4	TRBJ2-1	-	TGTGCCAGCAGCTTACAGACACCTTACAATGAGCAGTTCTTC	CASSLQTPYNEQFF
TRBD1	TRBV7-2	TRBJ1-4	many	TGTGCCAGCAGTAGGACAGGGAACGAAAAACTGTTTTTT	CASSRTGNEKLFF
TRBD2	TRBV7-6	TRBJ2-2	-	TGTGCCAGCAGCTTAGCGGTGGGGAGGGCCGGGGAGCTGTTTTTT	CASSLAVGRAGELFF
-	TRBV6-6	TRBJ2-7	-	TGTGCCAGCAGTTACGGGGGTTCCTACGAGCAGTACTTC	CASSYGGSYEQYF
-	TRBV2	TRBJ2-5	-	TGTGCCAGCAGGAAGGAAGAGACCCAGTACTTC	CASRKEETQYF
-	TRBV5-8	TRBJ1-5	-	TGTGCCAGCACCCCTTTGGGGAAACAGCCCCAGCATTTT	CASTPLGKQPQHF
-	TRBV28	TRBJ1-2	-	TGTGCCAGCAGTCTCAACTATGGCTACACCTTC	CASSLNYGYTF
-	TRBV29-1	TRBJ1-5	-	TGCAGCCCAAGGGGCAATCAGCCCCAGCATTTT	CSPRGNQPQHF
-	TRBV30	TRBJ2-2	-	TGTGCCTGTGCAGCTGGTAGCAGTCACACCGGGGAGCTGTTTTTT	CACAAGSSHTGELFF
TRBD1	TRBV4-1	TRBJ1-3	-	TGCGCCAGCAGCCGAGGACAGGGAGGCGGAAACACCATATATTTT	CASSRGQGGGNTIYF
TRBD1	TRBV2	TRBJ1-1	-	TGTGCCAGCAGGGATGGACAGGGGAGGAACACTGAAGCTTTCTTT	CASRDGQGRNTEAFF
-	TRBV7-8	TRBJ1-1	-	TGTGCCAGCAGGACAGAATCAATGACGCACACTGAAGCTTTCTTT	CASRTESMTHTEAFF
-	TRBV27	TRBJ2-5	-	TGTGCCAGCAGTCCGGACTATATCCAAGAGACCCAGTACTTC	CASSPDYIQETQYF
-	TRBV9	TRBJ2-7	-	TGTGCCAGCAGCGACGGACGGTCGAGCTCCTACGAGCAGTACTTC	CASSDGRSSSYEQYF